This note documents a single T cell receptor beta chain sequence. The data derive from a study of human T cells and chemical hapten exposure. Study-level background: The patients, most of them female, presented with alopecia areata, totalis or universalis.

From the RACE reads, TCRdb called clonotypes with MiXCR, one entry per CDR3 protein. Of 90,000 or so distinct CDR3 sequences listed, around 8.8% are singletons. Time point indicated: pre-sensitization, week 0. The treatment denotes: therapeutic diphenylcyclopropenone sensitization with weekly scalp DPC. Whole blood, unfractionated, served as the material for total RNA extraction. Trimming removed 6 bases from V and 3 bases from J, with 13 bases in between. From germline, CDR1 is MNHNS and CDR2 SASEGT. The CDR3 spans 14 residues. Sequences were derived from whole blood, sampled in connection with sensitization to the hapten diphenylcyclopropenone (DPC). The receptor's source is a man in his forties or fifties with alopecia areata. Some clones in this sample may be carry-over from other donors' samples. V and J are TRBV6-1 and TRBJ2-3, with D perhaps given as TRBD1 or TRBD2 (5 bases each). The CDR3, as DNA: TGTGCCAGCAGGCCAGCGTGGGGGACAGATACGCAGTATTTT. Its translation is CASRPAWGTDTQYF.